Listed below are T cell receptor beta chains from one sample, sequenced in a study of T-cell memory formation after mild COVID-19. One entry per CDR3 protein, called by TCRdb with MiXCR from the 5' RACE reads. The data hold about 360,000 distinct CDR3 sequences, with roughly 13% observed a single time. Sequencing was performed on PBMCs or a T cell subset sorted from them (not recorded which). The receptor source for this set is a man between 18 and 29 years old who had mild COVID-19 (a few samples of this study predate the infection). Cell type and time point are not known. CDR3s include the opening cysteine and the closing phenylalanine or tryptophan. The D gene is left open where the match is weak. Size is stated for part of the rows, as once, few or many counts, or as a class when the clone is expanded.

clone size	CDR3 length	V gene	D gene	J gene	CDR3 protein	CDR3 DNA
NA	15	TRBV2	TRBD1	TRBJ2-5	CASSGRQGVQETQYF	TGTGCCAGCAGTGGTAGGCAGGGGGTCCAAGAGACCCAGTACTTC
NA	14	TRBV12-3/TRBV12-4	TRBD1	TRBJ2-1	CASGRRGLFNEQFF	TGTGCCAGCGGTAGAAGGGGGCTGTTCAATGAGCAGTTCTTC
NA	13	TRBV20-1	NA	TRBJ1-4	CSARRTEIEKLFF	TGCAGTGCACGGAGGACGGAAATCGAAAAACTGTTTTTT
few	15	TRBV6-6	NA	TRBJ2-7	CASSATQGGTYEQYF	TGTGCCAGCAGTGCAACCCAGGGTGGAACCTACGAGCAGTACTTC
NA	17	TRBV4-3	NA	TRBJ2-1	CASSQGYVSNSYNEQFF	TGCGCCAGCAGCCAAGGGTACGTGTCAAACTCCTACAATGAGCAGTTCTTC
NA	14	TRBV4-3	NA	TRBJ2-7	CASSQQGNSYEQYF	TGCGCCAGCAGCCAACAGGGAAACTCCTACGAGCAGTACTTC
many	13	TRBV3-1	NA	TRBJ2-3	CASSPFSGYTQYF	TGTGCCAGCAGCCCCTTCTCTGGGTATACGCAGTATTTT
NA	16	TRBV4-1	NA	TRBJ2-3	CASSQEWIPSTDTQYF	TGCGCCAGCAGCCAAGAATGGATCCCTAGCACAGATACGCAGTATTTT
NA	14	TRBV7-2	NA	TRBJ1-5	CASSLGEGGQPQHF	TGTGCCAGCAGCCTCGGGGAGGGGGGTCAGCCCCAGCATTTT
NA	15	TRBV5-1	TRBD2	TRBJ2-1	CASSSIGPPGGEQFF	TGCGCCAGCAGCTCGATAGGACCGCCGGGGGGTGAGCAGTTCTTC
few	13	TRBV20-1	NA	TRBJ2-5	CSAAPSTQETQYF	TGCAGTGCTGCCCCTAGCACCCAAGAGACCCAGTACTTC
NA	15	TRBV6-2/TRBV6-3	NA	TRBJ2-3	CASHSRQAGLDTQYF	TGTGCCAGTCATAGTCGCCAAGCAGGGTTAGATACGCAGTATTTT
many	14	TRBV7-2	NA	TRBJ1-3	CASSLVRAGNTIYF	TGTGCCAGCAGCTTAGTCCGGGCTGGAAACACCATATATTTT
NA	16	TRBV11-2	TRBD2	TRBJ2-2	CASSLIGGGAHGELFF	TGTGCCAGCAGCTTAATTGGCGGGGGGGCCCACGGGGAGCTGTTTTTT
few	14	TRBV10-3	NA	TRBJ1-1	CAISGWNTNTEAFF	TGTGCCATCAGTGGGTGGAACACGAACACTGAAGCTTTCTTT
many	12	TRBV5-6	NA	TRBJ2-3	CASWRGTDTQYF	TGTGCCAGCTGGCGGGGCACAGATACGCAGTATTTT
NA	15	TRBV20-1	TRBD1	TRBJ2-5	CSAARPGQGRETQYF	TGCAGTGCCGCCCGGCCGGGACAGGGGAGGGAGACCCAGTACTTC
many	13	TRBV6-2/TRBV6-3	NA	TRBJ2-7	CASSWGLRREQYF	TGTGCCAGCAGTTGGGGACTGAGACGCGAGCAGTACTTC
few	15	TRBV6-6	TRBD2	TRBJ2-1	CATIRGGLSYNEQFF	TGTGCCACTATACGGGGGGGGCTAAGCTACAATGAGCAGTTCTTC
NA	12	TRBV11-2	NA	TRBJ2-7	CASRRDLPEQYF	TGTGCCAGCAGGAGGGATCTCCCCGAGCAGTACTTC
many	15	TRBV11-2	NA	TRBJ1-2	CASSLDPGANYGYTF	TGTGCCAGCAGCTTAGACCCAGGAGCTAACTATGGCTACACCTTC
few	15	TRBV19	NA	TRBJ1-4	CASSSHLGRREKLFF	TGTGCCAGTAGTTCCCACCTCGGGAGGCGTGAAAAACTGTTTTTT
NA	14	TRBV12-3/TRBV12-4	NA	TRBJ1-1	CASSSRTGNTEAFF	TGTGCCAGCAGTTCCAGAACAGGGAACACTGAAGCTTTCTTT
few	14	TRBV5-1	TRBD1	TRBJ2-7	CASSFGDRAYEQYF	TGCGCCAGCAGCTTCGGGGACAGGGCCTACGAGCAGTACTTC
few	13	TRBV27	NA	TRBJ2-1	CASSFSPYNEQFF	TGTGCCAGCAGTTTTTCTCCTTACAATGAGCAGTTCTTC
few	16	TRBV7-8	TRBD2	TRBJ2-7	CASSLASSGGKWEQYF	TGTGCCAGCAGCTTAGCGAGTAGCGGGGGTAAATGGGAGCAGTACTTC
NA	13	TRBV7-2	NA	TRBJ1-1	CASSLDGRGEAFF	TGTGCCAGCAGCTTAGATGGCCGGGGTGAAGCTTTCTTT
NA	14	TRBV7-9	TRBD1	TRBJ2-5	CASSLDRDQETQYF	TGTGCCAGCAGCTTGGACAGGGACCAAGAGACCCAGTACTTC
few	13	TRBV29-1	NA	TRBJ1-1	CSVEDGVYTEAFF	TGCAGCGTTGAAGACGGGGTATACACTGAAGCTTTCTTT
many	17	TRBV5-1	NA	TRBJ2-3	CASTFLGTGAGTDTQYF	NA
few	17	TRBV3-1	NA	TRBJ2-2	CASSQGPAGRSTGELFF	TGTGCCAGCAGCCAAGGCCCCGCTGGGCGATCCACCGGGGAGCTGTTTTTT
NA	16	TRBV12-3/TRBV12-4	NA	TRBJ2-1	CASSLGLPWAGNEQFF	TGTGCCAGCAGTTTAGGACTGCCCTGGGCGGGCAATGAGCAGTTCTTC
NA	15	TRBV9	NA	TRBJ1-6	CASSVQGSYNSPLHF	TGTGCCAGCAGCGTACAGGGTTCCTATAATTCACCCCTCCACTTT
NA	14	TRBV19	TRBD1	TRBJ1-6	CASSTQGVGSPLHF	TGTGCCAGTAGTACACAGGGGGTAGGGTCACCCCTCCACTTT
NA	14	TRBV29-1	NA	TRBJ1-4	CSVRSNSDNEKLFF	TGCAGCGTTCGGTCAAATAGCGATAATGAAAAACTGTTTTTT
NA	16	TRBV7-3	NA	TRBJ2-6	CASSLDSGTGANVLTF	TGTGCCAGCAGCTTAGATTCAGGAACTGGGGCCAACGTCCTGACTTTC
few	13	TRBV29-1	NA	TRBJ1-5	CSVGVEVGQPQHF	TGCAGCGTTGGGGTGGAGGTCGGTCAGCCCCAGCATTTT
few	11	TRBV4-2	NA	TRBJ1-2	CASSQEAPLTF	TGTGCCAGCAGCCAAGAGGCACCTCTCACCTTC
NA	13	TRBV7-9	NA	TRBJ1-1	CASSDGRGDEAFF	TGTGCCAGCAGCGACGGACGGGGGGACGAAGCTTTCTTT
NA	13	TRBV12-3/TRBV12-4	NA	TRBJ2-5	CASSFYSQETQYF	TGTGCCAGCAGTTTTTACAGCCAAGAGACCCAGTACTTC
few	12	TRBV6-1	NA	TRBJ2-7	CASSEGLGEQYF	TGTGCCAGCAGTGAAGGTTTGGGGGAGCAGTACTTC
once	15	TRBV11-2	NA	TRBJ1-1	CASSFVPRGNTEAFF	TGTGCCAGCAGCTTCGTTCCTAGAGGAAACACTGAAGCTTTCTTT
few	16	TRBV5-1	NA	TRBJ1-2	CASSLGTRGAGYGYTF	TGCGCCAGCAGCTTGGGGACCAGGGGTGCGGGCTATGGCTACACCTTC
NA	15	TRBV11-3	TRBD2	TRBJ2-1	CASSYGGVRGNEQFF	TGTGCCAGCAGCTACGGGGGGGTCCGTGGGAATGAGCAGTTCTTC
NA	11	TRBV20-1	NA	TRBJ2-3	CSARAGGTQYF	TGCAGTGCTAGGGCCGGGGGTACGCAGTATTTT
NA	20	TRBV7-9	NA	TRBJ2-6	CASTLLRGGQRTSGANVLTF	TGTGCCAGCACCCTACTCAGGGGAGGCCAACGAACTTCTGGGGCCAACGTCCTGACTTTC
few	14	TRBV5-6	NA	TRBJ2-5	CASSLGVGVETQYF	TGTGCCAGCAGCTTGGGGGTTGGAGTGGAGACCCAGTACTTC
NA	14	TRBV7-2	NA	TRBJ1-5	CASSLVAGDQPQHF	TGTGCCAGCAGCTTAGTAGCGGGGGATCAGCCCCAGCATTTT
few	16	TRBV4-3	TRBD2	TRBJ2-3	CASSQEAGAVPDTQYF	TGCGCCAGCAGCCAAGAAGCGGGGGCTGTCCCAGATACGCAGTATTTT
NA	15	TRBV7-3	NA	TRBJ1-1	CASSLGAGVNTEAFF	TGTGCCAGCAGCTTAGGGGCAGGGGTGAACACTGAAGCTTTCTTT
NA	14	TRBV11-2	NA	TRBJ2-7	CASSSSEKPYEQYF	TGTGCCAGCAGCTCCTCAGAAAAACCATACGAGCAGTACTTC
many	14	TRBV9	TRBD2	TRBJ2-7	CASSVDSAGGLQYF	TGTGCCAGCAGCGTAGATTCTGCGGGGGGTTTGCAGTACTTC
many	17	TRBV4-2	NA	TRBJ2-1	CASSRRSRGEGSNEQFF	TGTGCCAGCAGCCGTAGGAGTAGGGGGGAAGGTAGCAATGAGCAGTTCTTC
NA	14	TRBV20-1	NA	TRBJ1-4	CSARDFGGAQKLFF	TGCAGTGCTAGAGATTTTGGGGGGGCCCAAAAACTGTTTTTT